The 3 T cell receptor beta chains below come from one sample, sequenced in a study of T cells after yellow fever vaccination. Each CDR3 protein is one row after TCRdb ran MiXCR on the 5' RACE reads. The table shows hundreds of thousands of distinct CDR3 sequences, with roughly a sixth occurring only once. Material: PBMCs, obtained before the yellow fever booster vaccination. These receptor sequences come from a man between 18 and 35 years old who received the YFV17D yellow fever vaccine.

This clonotype has ten or more counts. The genes are TRBV7-2 and TRBJ2-3, with TRBD2 matching 15 bases. There are 16 residues in the CDR3. Germline V gives CDR1 SGHTA, CDR2 FQGNSA. V was pared by 5 bases and J by 4 bases, with 4 bases of the junction left unmatched. For the CDR3, the DNA is TGTGCCAGCAGCCCGGGACTAGCGGGGGGCTCAGATACGCAGTATTTT. The encoded protein is CASSPGLAGGSDTQYF.

The genes are TRBV5-1 and TRBJ2-7; 8 nucleotides align to TRBD1. After removal of 7 bases from V and 3 bases from J, the junction contained 6 bases not matched to a gene. The CDR3 length is 13 residues. Per germline, CDR1 SGHRS and CDR2 YFSETQ. Written as DNA, the CDR3 is TGCGCCAGCTCGGGACAGGATTACTACGAGCAGTACTTC. Its translation is CASSGQDYYEQYF.

CDR3 nucleotides: TGCGCCAGCAGCCAAGTGGGGGGGGCCGGGGGAAAGTACAATGAGCAGTTCTTC. It codes for CASSQVGGAGGKYNEQFF. V is TRBV4-3 and J is TRBJ2-1, with D perhaps matching TRBD2 (7 bases). The CDR3 length is 18 residues. Germline CDR1 and CDR2: LGHNA and YSLEER. Trimming pared 1 base from V and 4 bases from J, leaving 20 bases between.